The following is a T cell receptor beta chain sequence with its context. This sample was included in a study of yellow fever vaccine responses in identical twins. The CDR3 is 16 amino acids. V lost 0 bases and J lost 0, with 9 bases in between. Germline CDR1 SGHTA, CDR2 FQGNSA. In TCRdb, the RT-PCR reads were re-called with MiXCR into one record per CDR3 protein. Among 20,000 or so distinct CDR3 sequences listed, over 65% were seen once. The chain joins TRBV7-2 to TRBJ2-1; D gene uncertain. The clonotype originates from a woman aged 18 to 35 who received the yellow fever vaccine. Sequencing was performed on T cells from blood (PBMCs), unsorted or a sorted subset (not recorded which), taken before or after yellow fever vaccination (not recorded which). CDR3 residues: CASSLAPDTSYNEQFF. The CDR3 region has the DNA TGTGCCAGCAGCTTAGCTCCTGACACCTCCTACAATGAGCAGTTCTTC.